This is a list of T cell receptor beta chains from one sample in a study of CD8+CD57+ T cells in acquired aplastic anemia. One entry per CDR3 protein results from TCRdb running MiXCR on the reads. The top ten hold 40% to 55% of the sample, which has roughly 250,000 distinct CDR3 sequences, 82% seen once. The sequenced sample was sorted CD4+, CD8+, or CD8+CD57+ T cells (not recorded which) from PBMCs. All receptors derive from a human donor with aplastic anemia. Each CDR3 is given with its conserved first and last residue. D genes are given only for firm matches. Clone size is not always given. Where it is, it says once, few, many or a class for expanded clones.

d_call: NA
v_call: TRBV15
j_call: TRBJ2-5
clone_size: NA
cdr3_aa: CSTCRGSEQETQYF
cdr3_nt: TGTAGCACCTGCAGAGGCAGCGAGCAAGAGACCCAGTACTTC

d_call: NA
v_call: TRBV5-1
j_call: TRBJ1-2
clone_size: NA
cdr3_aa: CASSLRQEDNYGYTF
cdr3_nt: TGCGCCAGCAGCTTGCGTCAGGAAGATAACTATGGCTACACCTTC

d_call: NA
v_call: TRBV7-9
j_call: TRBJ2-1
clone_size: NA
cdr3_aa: CASSFPVSYNEQFF
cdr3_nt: TGTGCCAGCAGCTTCCCCGTCTCCTACAATGAGCAGTTCTTC

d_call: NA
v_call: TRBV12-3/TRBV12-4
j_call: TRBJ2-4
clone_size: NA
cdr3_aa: CASSLQGKVGSAKNIQYF
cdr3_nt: TGTGCCAGCAGTTTGCAGGGCAAAGTTGGTTCGGCCAAAAACATTCAGTACTTC

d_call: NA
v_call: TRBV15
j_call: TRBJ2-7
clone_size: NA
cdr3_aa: CANSGRGCAYEQYF
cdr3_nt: TGTGCCAACAGCGGCCGGGGCTGCGCCTACGAGCAGTACTTC

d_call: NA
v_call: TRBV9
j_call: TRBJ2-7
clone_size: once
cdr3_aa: CASSLPATGEGEQYF
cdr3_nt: TGTGCCAGCAGCCTGCCGGCGACAGGGGAGGGCGAGCAGTACTTC

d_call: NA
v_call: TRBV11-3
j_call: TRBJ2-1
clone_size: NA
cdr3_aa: CASSLDLTAVAGQFF
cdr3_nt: TGTGCCAGCAGCTTAGATCTGACAGCTGTCGCCGGGCAGTTCTTC

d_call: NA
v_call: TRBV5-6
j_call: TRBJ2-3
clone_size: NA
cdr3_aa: CASSYGERDTQYF
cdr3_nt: TGTGCCAGCAGCTACGGGGAGAGAGATACGCAGTATTTT

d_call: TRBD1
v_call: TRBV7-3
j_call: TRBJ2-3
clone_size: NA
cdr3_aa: CASSLTGGGTEAF
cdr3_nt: TGTGCCAGCAGCCTCACAGGGGGCGGGACTGAAGCTTTC

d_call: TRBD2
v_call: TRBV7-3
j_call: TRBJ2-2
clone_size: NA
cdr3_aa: CASSLAQAGGSDDELFF
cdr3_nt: TGTGCCAGCAGCTTAGCCCAAGCGGGAGGGTCGGACGATGAGCTGTTTTTT

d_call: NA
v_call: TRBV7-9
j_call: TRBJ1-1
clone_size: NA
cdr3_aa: CASSLQISGGSDDFF
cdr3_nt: TGTGCCAGCAGCTTACAAATAAGCGGGGGGAGCGATGATTTCTTT